The 12 T cell receptor beta chains reported below all come from one sample, sequenced in a study of technical replicates of blood from several donors. Sequenced by immunoSEQ multiplex PCR; TCRdb stores in-frame clones only, minus some. The table shows about 59,000 clones, with about 93% occurring only once. The sample was PBMCs. These receptors came from a human donor in good health. Some clones in this sample may be carry-over from other donors' samples.

This clone has just one count. The chain combines TRBV15 with TRBJ1-1, with 8 bases that match TRBD1. J was trimmed by 4 bases and V by 2 bases; bases with no gene match: 6. CDR1 and CDR2 (germline): LNHNV, YYDKDF (reference sequence). The CDR3 consists of 15 residues. The CDR3 loop reads CATSRNQGAGTEAFF. The DNA of the CDR3 is TGTGCCACCAGCAGAAATCAGGGGGCTGGCACTGAAGCTTTCTTT.

The chain joins TRBV9 to TRBJ2-7, with TRBD2 as a possible D gene (6 bases). Trimming pared 8 bases from V and 0 bases from J, leaving 9 bases between. CDR1 and CDR2 from the germline V gene are SGDLS and YYNGEE. The CDR3 runs 12 residues. CDR3 DNA sequence: TGTGCCAGGGGGGGACGCTCCTACGAGCAGTACTTC. Translation gives CARGGRSYEQYF.

This chain joins TRBV30 and TRBJ2-7; 10 bases line up with TRBD2. Trimming took 4 bases from V and 3 from J; bases not matched to a gene: 0. This CDR3 region has 12 residues. The V gene's germline CDR1 is GTSNPN and CDR2 SVGIG (reference sequence). CDR3 loop: CAWTSGSYEQYF. The CDR3 nucleotides are TGTGCCTGGACTAGCGGGAGCTACGAGCAGTACTTC.

The chain combines TRBV9 with TRBJ2-1, with D tentatively TRBD2 (6 bases). The germline CDR1 and CDR2 sequences are SGDLS and YYNGEE. This CDR3 spans 12 amino acids. Trimming stripped 1 base from V and 9 bases from J, with 8 bases between. CDR3 nucleotide sequence: TGTGCCAGCAGCGTATTGGGGGGTGAGCAGTTCTTC. Translation gives CASSVLGGEQFF.

The chain employs TRBV11-2 and TRBJ2-1; 8 positions match TRBD2. CDR1 and CDR2 (germline): SGHAT, FQNNGV. With V trimmed by 5 bases and J by 1 base, 4 bases remained unmatched. The CDR3 runs 15 residues. The CDR3 DNA reads as TGTGCCAGCAGCCCCAGCGGGAGATCCTACAATGAGCAGTTCTTC. Residues: CASSPSGRSYNEQFF.

This chain connects TRBV9 to TRBJ1-6, with 8 bases fitting TRBD1. The CDR3 totals 17 residues. Germline values: CDR1 SGDLS, CDR2 YYNGEE. The V segment lost 3 bases and the J segment 0 bases; nucleotides outside the gene matches: 5. CDR3 protein: CASSGRQGSSYNSPLHF. CDR3 DNA: TGTGCCAGCAGCGGTCGACAGGGGAGCTCCTATAATTCACCCCTCCACTTT. Filled out from reference TRBV9 and TRBJ1-6, the complete variable domain reads DSGVTQTPKHLITATGQRVTLRCSPRSGDLSVYWYQQSLDQGLQFLIQYYNGEERAKGNILERFSAQQFPDLHSELNLSSLELGDSALYFCASSGRQGSSYNSPLHFGNGTRLTVT.

The genes are TRBV6-6 and TRBJ1-3; D is unresolved. Germline V lookup: CDR1 MNHNY, CDR2 SVGAGI (reference sequence). Trimming took 6 bases from V and 0 from J, leaving 3 bases between them. This CDR3 is built from 12 residues. CDR3: CASSGSGNTIYF. The CDR3 DNA reads TGTGCCAGCAGCGGCTCTGGAAACACCATATATTTT.

The chain links TRBV7-9 to TRBJ2-7; 10 nucleotides line up with TRBD1. V lost 5 bases, J lost 4 bases, and 5 bases stayed unmatched. This CDR3 has 14 residues. CDR1 is SEHNR, CDR2 FQNEAQ, per germline (reference sequence). The CDR3 sequence: CASSGDRGAYEQYF. CDR3 DNA sequence: TGTGCCAGCAGCGGGGACAGGGGTGCGTACGAGCAGTACTTC.

V gene TRBV7-9 combines with J gene TRBJ2-7; weak D call: TRBD1 (6 bases). The CDR3 has 12 amino acids. V lost 9 bases, J lost 1 base, and 10 bases lay in between. Germline V gene lookup returns CDR1 SEHNR and CDR2 FQNEAQ (reference sequence). The CDR3 DNA reads TGTGCCAGTGGACAGTATTCCTACGAGCAGTACTTC. This gives the protein CASGQYSYEQYF.

V usage is TRBV14 and J usage is TRBJ2-3; unclear D gene. Trimming shortened V by 3 bases and J by 0 bases, and 10 bases separated the two germline ends. Germline assignment: CDR1 SGHDN and CDR2 FVKESK. The CDR3 totals 15 residues. CDR3 amino acids: CASSQAGFSTDTQYF. The CDR3 DNA is TGTGCCAGCAGCCAGGCCGGGTTTAGCACAGATACGCAGTATTTT.

V gene TRBV7-9 combines with J gene TRBJ1-2; TRBD1 matches at 7 bases. Looked up from germline, CDR1 is SEHNR and CDR2 is FQNEAQ (reference sequence). Trimming cost V 2 bases and J 3 bases; bases outside gene matches: 6. CDR3 length: 15 amino acids. This chain's CDR3 is CASSLHTTGHYGYTF. CDR3 sequence (DNA): TGTGCCAGCAGCTTACACACGACAGGGCACTATGGCTACACCTTC.

The chain has TRBV21-1 and TRBJ2-7; the table's D call, TRBD2, has no DNA check behind it. TRBV21-1 is a recognized pseudogene. This CDR3 contains 15 residues. The CDR3 region has the DNA TGTGCCAGCAGAGGGGACAGCGGGGGGCCCTACGAGCAGTACTTC. Translating it yields CASRGDSGGPYEQYF.